One sample yielded the 2 T cell receptor beta chains listed below, sequenced in a study of blood T cell repertoires in COVID-19. Libraries were prepared by immunoSEQ multiplex PCR; TCRdb keeps only in-frame clonotypes and omits some of them. In the table there are fewer than 350,000 clones, around nine tenths of which are singletons. Source material: PBMCs or T cells enriched from blood (not recorded which). These receptors came from a woman aged 40 to 55 who had recovered from COVID-19.

This chain connects TRBV28 to TRBJ2-7; 16 nucleotides agree with TRBD2. The CDR3 covers 17 residues. Germline V gene data show CDR1 as MDHEN and CDR2 as SYDVKM. J lost 2 bases, V lost 4 bases, and 5 bases had no gene match. The CDR3 here is CASSSPGTSGRAYEQYF. CDR3 nucleotides: TGTGCCAGCAGTTCTCCCGGGACTAGCGGGAGGGCCTACGAGCAGTACTTC.

The chain is built from TRBV3-1 (or the pseudogene TRBV3-2) and TRBJ2-3; D remains unclear. This CDR3 spans 15 amino acids. Germline CDR1 and CDR2: LGHDT and YNNKEL (reference sequence). Trimming took 0 bases from V and 0 from J, leaving 7 bases between them. CDR3 amino acids: CASSQDFSSTDTQYF. In DNA form, the CDR3 reads TGTGCCAGCAGCCAAGACTTCTCTAGCACAGATACGCAGTATTTT.